Below, 27 T cell receptor beta chains from the same sample are listed, as sequenced in a study of blood T cell repertoires in COVID-19. Sequencing was performed with immunoSEQ multiplex PCR; in TCRdb, only in-frame clones are kept and a portion is missing. In the table there are roughly 150,000 clones, over 70% of which are singletons. Input material: peripheral blood. Source of these receptors: a woman aged 70-85 years who had recovered from COVID-19.

This chain links TRBV7-6 with TRBJ2-2, with 9 bases matching TRBD1. Germline V gives CDR1 SGHVS, CDR2 FNYEAQ. The CDR3 totals 15 residues. V was clipped by 5 bases and J by 4 bases; unmatched bases: 5. The CDR3 DNA reads TGTGCCAGCAGCCCGTGGACAGGGGTCACCGGGGAGCTGTTTTTT. It translates to CASSPWTGVTGELFF.

The rearrangement joins TRBV29-1 to TRBJ2-1, with a possible D match to TRBD2 (7 bases). The V end lost 6 bases, the J end lost 8 bases, and 20 bases lay between the germline ends. This CDR3 is 14 amino acids long. In germline, CDR1 is SQVTM, CDR2 ANQGSEA. CDR3 sequence: CSVHRGALSDEQFF. The CDR3 DNA reads TGCAGCGTCCACCGGGGGGCCCTATCAGATGAGCAGTTCTTC.

V usage is TRBV6-2 or TRBV6-3 and J usage is TRBJ1-2; unclear D gene. Trimming removed 5 bases at V and 1 base at J, with 8 bases between. The CDR3 runs 13 residues. CDR1 and CDR2 from the germline V gene are MNHEY and SVGEGT. CDR3 in DNA: TGTGCCAGCAGTAACAGAGATAACTATGGCTACACCTTC. Translation gives CASSNRDNYGYTF.

The rearrangement joins TRBV11-2 to TRBJ2-1; 7 bases are a match to TRBD2. Germline assignment: CDR1 SGHAT and CDR2 FQNNGV. The V gene end was trimmed by 5 bases and the J gene end by 0 bases; junction bases not matched to a gene: 13. CDR3 length: 18 amino acids. CDR3 amino acids: CASSRTSWGSSSYNEQFF. The CDR3 nucleotides read TGTGCCAGCAGCCGGACTAGTTGGGGATCAAGCTCCTACAATGAGCAGTTCTTC. Combining the CDR3 with reference TRBV11-2 and TRBJ2-1 gives the whole variable domain EAGVAQSPRYKIIEKRQSVAFWCNPISGHATLYWYQQILGQGPKLLIQFQNNGVVDDSQLPKDRFSAERLKGVDSTLKIQPAKLEDSAVYLCASSRTSWGSSSYNEQFFGPGTRLTVL.

The chain carries TRBV30 and TRBJ2-1; D unresolved. Germline CDR1 and CDR2: GTSNPN and SVGIG (reference sequence). This CDR3 is built from 10 residues. Trimming stripped 2 bases from V and 7 bases from J, with 3 bases between. CDR3 protein: CAWSSNEQFF. The CDR3 DNA is TGTGCCTGGAGTTCTAATGAGCAGTTCTTC.

V and J are TRBV19 and TRBJ2-1; TRBD2 matches 8 bases. Germline V gives CDR1 LNHDA, CDR2 SQIVND (reference sequence). Losses at the gene ends were 5 bases for V and 9 bases for J; bases not matched to a gene: 9. The CDR3 consists of 14 residues. CDR3 DNA sequence: TGTGCCAGTAGTCCCCTGGTTGCGGGGGGTGAGCAGTTCTTC. It specifies CASSPLVAGGEQFF.

This chain uses TRBV6-5 with TRBJ2-5, with TRBD2 matching 9 bases. V shed 4 bases and J 1 base; nucleotides not matched to a gene: 7. CDR1 and CDR2 from the germline V gene are MNHEY and SVGAGI. The CDR3 runs to 16 residues. CDR3 amino acids: CASSSLLSGGQETQYF. The CDR3 coding sequence is TGTGCCAGCAGTTCCCTCCTTAGCGGGGGCCAAGAGACCCAGTACTTC.

This chain uses TRBV7-3 with TRBJ1-1; D may be TRBD1 (6 bases). The germline V gene encodes CDR1 SGHTA and CDR2 FQGTGA. Trimming pared 5 bases from V and 9 bases from J, leaving 16 bases between. This CDR3 comprises 13 residues. CDR3 residues: CASSPGQHVKAFF. CDR3 nucleotide sequence: TGTGCCAGCAGCCCAGGACAGCACGTAAAAGCTTTCTTT.

The CDR3 region has the DNA TGTGCCAGCAGCCAACCGCGGACTAGCGGGAGCTCCTACGAGCAGTACTTC. Translation gives CASSQPRTSGSSYEQYF. The rearrangement joins TRBV4-2 to TRBJ2-7, with TRBD2 matching over 13 bases. This CDR3 is 17 amino acids long. The J segment lost 0 bases and the V segment lost 2 bases, leaving 4 bases of the junction unmatched. CDR1 is LGHNA and CDR2 is YNFKEQ in the germline V gene.

This clone showed up just once. V usage is TRBV7-2 and J usage is TRBJ2-1; 9 positions agree with TRBD2. The J segment lost 4 bases and the V segment lost 1 base, leaving 8 bases of the junction unmatched. Germline lookup yields CDR1 SGHTA and CDR2 FQGNSA. This CDR3 spans 17 amino acids. CDR3 coding DNA: TGTGCCAGCAGCTTAGGCTCCGGGACTAGCAGATACAATGAGCAGTTCTTC. This gives the protein CASSLGSGTSRYNEQFF.

The V and J genes are TRBV9 and TRBJ2-1, with 7 bases identical to TRBD2. The CDR3 sequence is 14 residues long. J was trimmed by 5 bases and V by 1 base; bases with no gene match: 3. CDR1 SGDLS and CDR2 YYNGEE come from the germline V gene. In nucleotides, the CDR3 is TGTGCCAGCAGCGTAAGGCTAGCGGACAATGAGCAGTTCTTC. Amino acid sequence: CASSVRLADNEQFF.

The chain joins TRBV7-3 to TRBJ2-2, with D perhaps matching TRBD2 (7 bases). CDR1 and CDR2 (germline): SGHTA, FQGTGA. The CDR3 spans 14 residues. V was cut by 4 bases and J by 6 bases, with 12 bases left in between. The CDR3 DNA reads as TGTGCCAGCAGCTCCGGGGGGCCCGCCGGGGAGCTGTTTTTT. It specifies CASSSGGPAGELFF. Together with reference TRBV7-3 and TRBJ2-2, the CDR3 gives the full variable domain: GAGVSQTPSNKVTEKGKYVELRCDPISGHTALYWYRQSLGQGPEFLIYFQGTGAADDSGLPNDRFFAVRPEGSVSTLKIQRTERGDSAVYLCASSSGGPAGELFFGEGSRLTVL.

The V and J genes are TRBV20-1 and TRBJ2-4; possibly TRBD2 for D (5 bases). Germline lookup yields CDR1 DFQATT and CDR2 SNEGSKA (reference sequence). The CDR3 extends over 10 amino acids. V lost 3 bases, J lost 13 bases, and 10 bases lay in between. As DNA, the CDR3 is TGCAGTGCTAGTGACGGGGTGCAGTACTTC. Amino acids: CSASDGVQYF.

The genes are TRBV6-2 or TRBV6-3 and TRBJ2-1; TRBD2 matches 7 bases. CDR3 length: 16 amino acids. Germline loops: CDR1 MNHEY, CDR2 SVGEGT. V shed 2 bases and J 4 bases; nucleotides not matched to a gene: 8. For the CDR3, the DNA is TGTGCCAGCAGTTACGGTTGGTCTAGCGGTTACAATGAGCAGTTCTTC. This codes for CASSYGWSSGYNEQFF.

This clone was observed a handful of times. This chain joins TRBV25-1 and TRBJ1-1, with D hard to call. The V and J ends lost 6 bases and 0 bases respectively, with 11 bases between them. From germline, CDR1 is MGHDK and CDR2 SYGVNS. This CDR3 is 14 amino acids long. CDR3 nucleotides: TGTGCCAGCAGCGCCAGTCCGATGAACACTGAAGCTTTCTTT. It is translated as CASSASPMNTEAFF.

CDR3 bases: TGTGCCAGCAGTGGTTGGCTAGCGGACTATGGTGAGCAGTTCTTC. Its translation: CASSGWLADYGEQFF. V is TRBV2 and J is TRBJ2-1, with TRBD2 identical over 7 bases. V lost 4 bases, J lost 9 bases, and 12 bases stayed unmatched. CDR3 length: 15 residues. Looked up from germline, CDR1 is SNHLY and CDR2 is FYNNEI.

The chain links TRBV5-1 to TRBJ2-7; no clear D. The CDR3 is made up of 13 amino acids. With 0 bases removed from V and 6 bases from J, the gap between germline ends came to 10 bases. CDR1 and CDR2 (germline): SGHRS, YFSETQ. The CDR3 coding sequence is TGCGCCAGCAGCTTGGGCGTTAGCCTCGAGCAGTACTTC. This gives the protein CASSLGVSLEQYF.

The V call is TRBV5-6, the J call TRBJ2-7, with D possibly TRBD2 on 6 matching bases. Trimming cost V 6 bases and J 3 bases, with 19 bases left between them. Looked up from germline, CDR1 is SGHDT and CDR2 is YYEEEE. The CDR3 sequence is 15 residues long. The CDR3 is CASNKGRRENYEQYF. The CDR3 nucleotides read TGTGCCAGCAATAAGGGACGGCGGGAAAACTACGAGCAGTACTTC.

The CDR3 protein is CASSPLQSRRTNEKLFF. In nucleotides, the CDR3 is TGTGCCAGCTCACCGTTACAAAGTCGGAGGACTAATGAAAAACTGTTTTTT. This chain joins TRBV18 and TRBJ1-4; D unresolved. Germline assignment: CDR1 KGHSH and CDR2 LQKENI. The CDR3 is made up of 17 amino acids. V gave up 3 bases and J gave up 2 bases, with 16 bases separating them.

The chain has TRBV6-1 and TRBJ1-1; 8 bases match TRBD1. The V gene end was trimmed by 3 bases and the J gene end by 0 bases; junction bases not matched to a gene: 6. Looked up from germline, CDR1 is MNHNS and CDR2 is SASEGT. The CDR3 runs to 16 residues. The CDR3 reads CASSEYQGAMNTEAFF. For the CDR3, the DNA is TGTGCCAGCAGTGAGTATCAGGGGGCCATGAACACTGAAGCTTTCTTT.

The V and J genes are TRBV12-5 and TRBJ2-3; 10 bases line up with TRBD2. Looked up from germline, CDR1 is LGHNT and CDR2 is FRNRAP. The CDR3 loop spans 15 amino acids. Trimming took 6 bases from V and 2 from J; bases not matched to a gene: 5. Here the CDR3 reads CASGPGLADTDTQYF. CDR3 coding DNA: TGTGCTAGTGGACCCGGACTAGCGGACACAGATACGCAGTATTTT.

This clone appeared once. The gene calls are TRBV4-3 and TRBJ2-5; 8 nucleotides agree with TRBD2. There are 14 residues in the CDR3. Germline lookup yields CDR1 LGHNA and CDR2 YSLEER. V shed 1 base and J 8 bases; nucleotides not matched to a gene: 6. The CDR3: CASSQGGAGGTQYF. The CDR3 DNA reads TGCGCCAGCAGCCAAGGCGGGGCGGGAGGCACCCAGTACTTC.

This sequence joins TRBV5-1 and TRBJ1-4; 10 bases are shared with TRBD1. From germline, CDR1 is SGHRS and CDR2 YFSETQ. CDR3 length: 16 residues. Unmatched junction bases numbered 10, after V lost 4 bases and J lost 7 bases. The CDR3 DNA reads as TGCGCCAGCAGCAAGACCGGGACAGGGGTTCCTGAAAAACTGTTTTTT. This encodes CASSKTGTGVPEKLFF.

The chain recombines TRBV27 with TRBJ1-4; possible D gene TRBD1, 6 bases. Per the germline V gene, CDR1 is MNHEY and CDR2 is SMNVEV (reference sequence). Trimming removed 3 bases at V and 2 bases at J, with 16 bases between. There are 17 residues in the CDR3. The CDR3 spells CASSLRQGFRTNEKLFF. As DNA, the CDR3 is TGTGCCAGCAGTTTGCGGCAGGGGTTCCGTACTAATGAAAAACTGTTTTTT.

The V call is TRBV28, the J call TRBJ2-1, with a possible D match to TRBD2 (6 bases). CDR3 length: 15 amino acids. The V end was cut by 10 bases, the J end by 8 bases, with 24 bases between. CDR1 is MDHEN and CDR2 is SYDVKM in the germline V gene. The CDR3 sequence: CATGISGPTGHEQFF. DNA for the CDR3: TGTGCCACCGGGATAAGCGGGCCAACGGGCCATGAGCAGTTCTTC.

This clone was counted a single time. The chain combines TRBV11-3 with TRBJ2-3, with D unclear. CDR3 length: 17 amino acids. Per the germline V gene, CDR1 is SGHNT and CDR2 is YENEEA. The V and J ends lost 1 base and 1 base respectively, with 15 bases between them. CDR3 sequence: CASSLGGGPPGTDTQYF. In nucleotides, the CDR3 is TGTGCCAGCAGCTTAGGAGGTGGCCCCCCGGGCACAGATACGCAGTATTTT.

In this sample, this clone turned up many times. V gene TRBV28 combines with J gene TRBJ1-5; 7 bases agree with TRBD1. Germline V gene data show CDR1 as MDHEN and CDR2 as SYDVKM. The trim removed 6 bases at V and 3 bases at J, leaving 5 bases unmatched. CDR3 length equals 14 residues. In nucleotides, the CDR3 is TGTGCCAGCAGCCGGGACAGTTCCAATCAGCCCCAGCATTTT. It codes for CASSRDSSNQPQHF.